The clone carrying this TCR beta chain turned up a few times. Antigen unknown. It was with a sample-barcoded 5' primer and a J-beta primer mix that a second PCR of about 7 to 12 cycles was run. Each cDNA molecule received a tag from a template-switch adaptor that had 12 random nucleotides. In TCRdb, the 5' RACE reads were re-called with MiXCR into one record per CDR3 protein. The sample lists 1.5 million to 2 million distinct CDR3 sequences, approximately 40% occurring once. This record comes from a study of blood T cells in healthy people across ages. Study-level findings and limits: Age advanced and TCR beta diversity per million T cells fell, roughly linearly.

There were healthy Caucasian individuals from Russia, aged roughly 6 to 90, serving as donors. Each sample gave at least 7 million isolated PBMCs. The V gene's germline CDR1 is SGHTA and CDR2 FQGNSA. The CDR3 runs 16 residues. J gave up 1 base and V 4 bases, and 5 bases lay outside the gene matches. Sequenced material: blood. This TCR was sampled from a human donor in good health. The chain carries TRBV7-2 and TRBJ2-3, with 10 nucleotides matching TRBD2. CDR3 nucleotide sequence: TGTGCCAGCAGCTATCACACTAGCGGGGGCACAGATACGCAGTATTTT. Protein sequence: CASSYHTSGGTDTQYF.